Listed here are 4 T cell receptor beta chains from one sample, sequenced in a study of blood T cell repertoires in COVID-19. Sequencing was performed with immunoSEQ multiplex PCR; in TCRdb, only in-frame clones are kept and a portion is missing. Of roughly 200,000 clones listed, more than 70% were seen once; the top ten hold around 2.8%. Input material: peripheral blood. These receptors all come from an elderly woman with active or convalescent COVID-19.

J is TRBJ1-1 and V is TRBV6-1; D unresolved. Trimming took 2 bases from V and 7 from J, leaving 11 bases between them. The CDR3 spans 13 residues. Germline CDR1 MNHNS, CDR2 SASEGT. The CDR3 DNA follows: TGTGCCAGCAGTGAAAGCCGGGAGCTTGAAGCTTTCTTT. It encodes CASSESRELEAFF.

The chain carries TRBV28 and TRBJ1-1; unclear D gene. The germline gives CDR1 MDHEN, CDR2 SYDVKM. This CDR3 has 15 amino acids. Trimming cost V 1 base and J 0 bases, with 9 bases left between them. CDR3 amino acids: CASSLSEHMNTEAFF. DNA of the CDR3: TGTGCCAGCAGTTTATCTGAGCATATGAACACTGAAGCTTTCTTT. Supplemented by reference TRBV28 and TRBJ1-1, the full variable domain reads DVKVTQSSRYLVKRTGEKVFLECVQDMDHENMFWYRQDPGLGLRLIYFSYDVKMKEKGDIPEGYSVSREKKERFSLILESASTNQTSMYLCASSLSEHMNTEAFFGQGTRLTVV.

The chain links TRBV7-9 to TRBJ2-3; 7 bases fit TRBD1. The germline V gene has CDR1 SEHNR and CDR2 FQNEAQ (reference sequence). This CDR3 has 13 amino acids. Trimming cost V 4 bases and J 5 bases; bases outside gene matches: 3. The CDR3 DNA reads as TGTGCCAGCAGCTCAAACAGGGGAGATACGCAGTATTTT. Protein sequence: CASSSNRGDTQYF.

The chain uses TRBV5-1 and TRBJ1-2; perhaps TRBD1 as D (6 bases). Germline V gene lookup returns CDR1 SGHRS and CDR2 YFSETQ. This CDR3 is built from 14 residues. Deletions cut 0 bases from V and 10 bases from J, with 16 bases between. CDR3: CASSLGMGGPDYTF. For the CDR3, the DNA is TGCGCCAGCAGCTTGGGAATGGGGGGGCCAGACTACACCTTC. The whole variable domain, remainder taken from reference TRBV5-1 and TRBJ1-2, is KAGVTQTPRYLIKTRGQQVTLSCSPISGHRSVSWYQQTPGQGLQFLFEYFSETQRNKGNFPGRFSGRQFSNSRSEMNVSTLELGDSALYLCASSLGMGGPDYTFGSGTRLTVV.